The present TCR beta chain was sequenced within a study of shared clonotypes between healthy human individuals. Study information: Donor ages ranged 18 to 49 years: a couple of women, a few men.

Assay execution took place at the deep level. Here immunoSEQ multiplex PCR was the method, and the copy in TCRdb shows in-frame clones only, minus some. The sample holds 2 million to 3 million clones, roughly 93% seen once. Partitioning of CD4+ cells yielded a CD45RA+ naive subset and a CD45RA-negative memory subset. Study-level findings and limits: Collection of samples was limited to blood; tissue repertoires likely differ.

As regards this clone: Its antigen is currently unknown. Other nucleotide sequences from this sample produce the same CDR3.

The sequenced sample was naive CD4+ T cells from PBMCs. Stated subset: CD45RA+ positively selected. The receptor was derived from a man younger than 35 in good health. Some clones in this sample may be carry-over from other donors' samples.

The CDR3 protein is CASSPSYEQYF. CDR3 nucleotides: TGTGCCAGCAGCCCCTCCTACGAGCAGTACTTC. The rearrangement joins TRBV2 to TRBJ2-7; D remains unclear. Germline CDR1 and CDR2: SNHLY and FYNNEI. CDR3 length: 11 residues. V gave up 6 bases and J gave up 0 bases, with 3 bases separating them.